These 15 T cell receptor beta chains were all obtained from the same sample, sequenced in a study of blood T cell repertoires in COVID-19 (dated by TCRdb to the early 2020s). Libraries were constructed by the immunoSEQ multiplex PCR assay. The table was pulled from immuneACCESS by TCRdb, which kept in-frame rearrangements only. Such tables lose some clones; where checked, under half of the loss comes from unresolved V genes, and the rest has no known cause. Recorded for this sample are 200,000 to 250,000 clones; 70% to 90% of them occurred a single time. Of the sample, 2.2% is held by the ten largest clones. The sequencing input was peripheral blood. The origin of the receptors is a man aged 25-45 years who had recovered from COVID-19.

V usage is TRBV5-1 and J usage is TRBJ2-3; 7 nucleotides match TRBD2. CDR1 SGHRS and CDR2 YFSETQ come from the germline V gene. CDR3 length: 16 amino acids. V lost 0 bases, J lost 0 bases, and 4 bases stayed unmatched. The CDR3 sequence is CASSLEAGISTDTQYF. CDR3 nucleotides: TGCGCCAGCAGCTTGGAAGCGGGAATCAGCACAGATACGCAGTATTTT.

For this clone: This CDR3 is also generated by other DNA sequences in the sample. The V call is TRBV7-2, the J call TRBJ1-1; D is perhaps TRBD1 (6 bases). V was cut by 3 bases and J by 1 base, with 9 bases left in between. Germline values: CDR1 SGHTA, CDR2 FQGNSA. The CDR3 spans 14 residues. This CDR3 is CASSLDRSNTEAFF. The CDR3 DNA is TGTGCCAGCAGCTTGGACAGATCGAACACTGAAGCTTTCTTT.

The V gene is TRBV6-4, the J gene TRBJ2-3, with a tentative D call TRBD2 (6 bases). Trimming stripped 4 bases from V and 11 bases from J, with 16 bases between. CDR3 length: 13 amino acids. The germline V gene has CDR1 MRHNA and CDR2 SNTAGT. The CDR3 loop reads CASSVGGDFLQYF. Here the CDR3 DNA reads TGTGCCAGCAGTGTAGGCGGGGACTTTTTGCAGTATTTT.

The V and J genes are TRBV4-1 and TRBJ2-7, with D possibly TRBD1 on 6 matching bases. Germline CDR1 MGHRA, CDR2 YSYEKL. The CDR3 covers 17 residues. Trimming shortened V by 0 bases and J by 1 base, and 16 bases separated the two germline ends. The chain's CDR3 is CASSQEDSRWSSYEQYF. CDR3 nucleotide sequence: TGCGCCAGCAGCCAAGAGGACAGCCGCTGGAGTTCCTACGAGCAGTACTTC.

This clone was detected only a few times. The rearrangement joins TRBV25-1 to TRBJ1-5, with D tentatively TRBD1 (6 bases). The CDR3 spans 13 residues. The V and J ends lost 3 bases and 5 bases respectively, with 8 bases between them. Germline CDR1 reads MGHDK; CDR2 reads SYGVNS. CDR3 sequence reads: CASSDQGYQPQHF. In DNA form, the CDR3 reads TGTGCCAGCAGTGACCAGGGGTATCAGCCCCAGCATTTT.

The V gene is TRBV19, the J gene TRBJ1-1; 8 bases line up with TRBD1. With 5 bases clipped from V and 3 bases from J, the junction kept 2 bases outside the gene matches. The CDR3 is 13 amino acids. Germline CDR1 LNHDA, CDR2 SQIVND (reference sequence). Written as DNA, the CDR3 is TGTGCCAGTAGTCAGGACAGGGACACTGAAGCTTTCTTT. This translates into CASSQDRDTEAFF. The complete variable domain, with remaining parts taken from reference TRBV19 and TRBJ1-1, reads DGGITQSPKYLFRKEGQNVTLSCEQNLNHDAMYWYRQDPGQGLRLIYYSQIVNDFQKGDIAEGYSVSREKKESFPLTVTSAQKNPTAFYLCASSQDRDTEAFFGQGTRLTVV.

This clone turned up a few times. The CDR3 sequence is CASKEGTGLTGELFF. The CDR3 DNA is TGTGCCAGTAAGGAGGGGACAGGACTCACCGGGGAGCTGTTTTTT. The rearrangement uses TRBV19 and TRBJ2-2; 8 positions match TRBD1. The CDR3 consists of 15 residues. CDR1 and CDR2 from the germline V gene are LNHDA and SQIVND (reference sequence). Losses at the gene ends were 7 bases for V and 4 bases for J; bases not matched to a gene: 8.

The chain links TRBV5-1 to TRBJ2-5, with 7 nucleotides matching TRBD2. The CDR3 has 15 residues. V was pared by 2 bases and J by 1 base, with 5 bases of the junction left unmatched. The V gene's germline CDR1 is SGHRS and CDR2 YFSETQ. CDR3 bases: TGCGCCAGCAGCTTTTCTAGCGGATTCCAAGAGACCCAGTACTTC. Encoded protein: CASSFSSGFQETQYF.

About this clone: Mismatch with germline at one junction end may stem from a read error. V usage is TRBV2 and J usage is TRBJ2-2; TRBD2 aligns across 9 bases. This CDR3 contains 14 residues. CDR1 is SNHLY, CDR2 FYNNEI, per germline. The CDR3 DNA reads as TGTGCCAGCAGTCAAGCGGGGGGTACCGGGGAGCTGTTTTTT. This gives the protein CASSQAGGTGELFF. Looking up the rest from reference TRBV2 and TRBJ2-2 gives the full variable domain: EPEVTQTPSHQVTQMGQEVILRCVPISNHLYFYWYRQILGQKVEFLVSFYNNEISEKSEIFDDQFSVERPDGSNFTLKIRSTKLEDSAMYFCASSQAGGTGELFFGEGSRLTVL.

This clone came up a few times. The chain recombines TRBV10-3 with TRBJ1-6; TRBD1 might be the D (5 bases). The ends were cut back, 7 bases at V and 5 bases at J, with 9 bases in the middle. The CDR3 sequence is 13 residues long. The germline gives CDR1 ENHRY, CDR2 SYGVKD. CDR3 sequence: CAIKIQDNSPLHF. The CDR3 DNA reads TGTGCCATCAAGATACAGGATAATTCACCCCTCCACTTT.

The rearrangement uses TRBV5-1 and TRBJ2-2; D gene unclear. The CDR3 runs to 12 residues. Germline lookup yields CDR1 SGHRS and CDR2 YFSETQ. Deletions cut 0 bases from V and 7 bases from J, with 4 bases between. The CDR3 coding sequence is TGCGCCAGCAGCTTGGATCTCGGGGAGCTGTTTTTT. This encodes CASSLDLGELFF.

The chain employs TRBV5-1 and TRBJ1-1, with a tentative D call TRBD1 (5 bases). The CDR3 has 13 amino acids. V lost 0 bases and J 7 bases, leaving 10 bases between the germline ends. Germline V lookup: CDR1 SGHRS, CDR2 YFSETQ. The chain's CDR3 is CASSLAGDLEAFF. CDR3 DNA sequence: TGCGCCAGCAGCTTGGCGGGGGACCTTGAAGCTTTCTTT.

This clone was observed a few times. The gene calls are TRBV7-9 and TRBJ1-1; D remains unclear. Germline assignment: CDR1 SEHNR and CDR2 FQNEAQ (reference sequence). The CDR3 is 12 residues long. The V end lost 3 bases, the J end lost 2 bases, and 4 bases lay between the germline ends. This CDR3 is CASSFRNTEAFF. The CDR3 coding sequence is TGTGCCAGCAGCTTTAGAAACACTGAAGCTTTCTTT.

The J gene is TRBJ2-1, the V gene TRBV27; tentative D call: TRBD1 (5 bases). The CDR3 is 16 residues long. The germline V and J ends were trimmed by 8 bases and 5 bases, with 22 bases remaining between them. The germline V gene encodes CDR1 MNHEY and CDR2 SMNVEV (reference sequence). The CDR3 nucleotides are TGTGCCAGCGGCCTGTCAGGGTTCCCAGGGAACAATGAGCAGTTCTTC. It specifies CASGLSGFPGNNEQFF.

This clone is a singleton in its sample. The chain recombines TRBV27 with TRBJ1-1; possibly TRBD1 for D (6 bases). The germline V and J ends were trimmed by 3 bases and 10 bases, with 9 bases remaining between them. This CDR3 has 11 residues. The germline V gene has CDR1 MNHEY and CDR2 SMNVEV (reference sequence). CDR3 sequence reads: CASSLVGGAFF. CDR3 bases: TGTGCCAGCAGTTTGGTAGGGGGAGCTTTCTTT.